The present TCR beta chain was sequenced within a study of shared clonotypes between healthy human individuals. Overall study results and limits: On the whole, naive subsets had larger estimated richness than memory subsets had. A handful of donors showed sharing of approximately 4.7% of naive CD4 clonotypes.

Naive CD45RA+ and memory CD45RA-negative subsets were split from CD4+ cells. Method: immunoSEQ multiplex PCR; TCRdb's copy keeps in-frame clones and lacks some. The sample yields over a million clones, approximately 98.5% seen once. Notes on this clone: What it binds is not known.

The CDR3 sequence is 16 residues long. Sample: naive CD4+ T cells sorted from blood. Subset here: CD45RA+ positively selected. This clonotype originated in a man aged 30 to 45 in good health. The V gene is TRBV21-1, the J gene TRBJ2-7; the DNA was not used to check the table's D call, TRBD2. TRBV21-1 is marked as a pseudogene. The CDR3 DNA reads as TGTGCCAGCAGCAAAATCGCGACTAGCGGAAACTACGAGCAGTACTTC. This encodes CASSKIATSGNYEQYF.